This TCR beta chain was sequenced during a study of cytomegalovirus exposure and HLA in healthy donors. Study-wide findings and caveats: According to the study, approximately 150 TCR beta chains were cytomegalovirus-associated. A further, later analysis showed that HLA-associated TCR beta chains (compared with equally common others) were more clonally expanded.

V lost 5 bases, J lost 6 bases, and 7 bases stayed unmatched. Germline CDR1 ENHRY, CDR2 SYGVKD. This CDR3 comprises 15 residues. PCR was performed using 60 Vbeta and 13 Jbeta primers. The assay was immunoSEQ multiplex PCR, and TCRdb's table has in-frame clones only and misses some. The sample yields fewer than 110,000 clones, around 77% seen once. On this clone: What it binds is unknown.

The TCR originated in a male donor in good health and CMV-seronegative. The J gene is TRBJ2-1, the V gene TRBV10-3; 10 positions agree with TRBD2. The sequenced sample was PBMCs. The CDR3 spells CAISPGTSDPNEQFF. CDR3 DNA sequence: TGTGCCATCAGTCCCGGGACTAGCGACCCCAATGAGCAGTTCTTC.